The clone carrying this T cell receptor beta chain was found a few times. What it binds is unknown. Profiled with immunoSEQ multiplex PCR; TCRdb holds only in-frame clones, not every one. The sample records tens of thousands of clones, roughly 94% being singletons. The data were taken from a study of OX40 agonist ivuxolimab in advanced cancers. Study-wide results and caveats: Low clonal expansion, among the lowest seen, marked partial responders at 0.1-3.0 mg/kg.

V was clipped by 2 bases and J by 5 bases, with 10 bases between them. CDR3 length: 14 amino acids. Germline V gene sequence: CDR1 MGHRA, CDR2 YSYEKL. This rearrangement joins TRBV4-1 to TRBJ1-5; the D is unclear. The specimen was CD4+ or CD8+ T cells sorted from blood, collected in a trial of the OX40 agonist ivuxolimab. The origin of this receptor is an adult with an advanced solid tumor such as melanoma, head and neck, liver or kidney cancer. The CDR3 reads CASSQSASYQPQHF. In DNA form, the CDR3 reads TGCGCCAGCAGCCAATCGGCGAGTTATCAGCCCCAGCATTTT.